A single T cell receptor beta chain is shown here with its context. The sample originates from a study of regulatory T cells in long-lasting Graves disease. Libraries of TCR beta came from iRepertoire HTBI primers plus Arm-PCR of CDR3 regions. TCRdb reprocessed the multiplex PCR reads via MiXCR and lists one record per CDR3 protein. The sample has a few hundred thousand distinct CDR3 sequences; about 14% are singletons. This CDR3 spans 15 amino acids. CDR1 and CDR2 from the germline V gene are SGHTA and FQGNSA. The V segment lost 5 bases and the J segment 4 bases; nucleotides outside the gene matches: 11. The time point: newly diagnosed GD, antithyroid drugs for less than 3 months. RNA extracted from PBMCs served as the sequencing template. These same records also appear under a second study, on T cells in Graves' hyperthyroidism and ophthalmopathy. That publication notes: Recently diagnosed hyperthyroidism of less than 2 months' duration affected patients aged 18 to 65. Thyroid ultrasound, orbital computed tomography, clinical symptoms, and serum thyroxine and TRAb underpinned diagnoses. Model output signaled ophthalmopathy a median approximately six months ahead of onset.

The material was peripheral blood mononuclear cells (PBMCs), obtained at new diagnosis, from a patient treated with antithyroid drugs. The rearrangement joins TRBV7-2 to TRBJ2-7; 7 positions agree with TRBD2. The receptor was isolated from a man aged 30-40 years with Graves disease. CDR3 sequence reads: CASSGGTTYFYEQYF. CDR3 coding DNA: TGTGCCAGCAGCGGGGGGACTACGTACTTTTACGAGCAGTACTTC. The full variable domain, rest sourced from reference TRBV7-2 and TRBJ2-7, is GAGVSQSPSNKVTEKGKDVELRCDPISGHTALYWYRQSLGQGLEFLIYFQGNSAPDKSGLPSDRFSAERTGGSVSTLTIQRTQQEDSAVYLCASSGGTTYFYEQYFGPGTRLTVT.